This T cell receptor beta chain stems from a study of cytomegalovirus exposure and HLA in healthy donors. Study observations and caveats: Presence/absence analyses assumed roughly uniform sequencing depth across donors. Reported performance of the classifier showed diagnosis of cytomegalovirus status with high specificity and sensitivity. Accurate HLA-A and HLA-B prediction from TCR beta sequences was reported for most subjects.

Details on this clone: Its specificity is not known.

Germline CDR1 and CDR2: SGDLS and YYNGEE. V was shortened by 1 base and J by 3 bases, with 10 bases between the two germline ends. The CDR3 is 15 amino acids. Use of 60 Vbeta and 13 Jbeta primers characterized the PCR. Sequencing used immunoSEQ multiplex PCR; TCRdb keeps in-frame clones, though not all of them. Of about 110,000 clones in the sample, 75% were seen once. Donors showed nominal health when sampled, although they likely had unrecorded immune exposures. This sequence was found in a man in his forties or fifties in good health and CMV-seronegative. The V call is TRBV9, the J call TRBJ2-2; D gene uncertain. The sequencing input was PBMCs. In DNA, the CDR3 is TGTGCCAGCAGCGTATCTGGGCTACACACCGGGGAGCTGTTTTTT. Encoded protein: CASSVSGLHTGELFF.